A single sample is the source of the 3 T cell receptor beta chains below, sequenced in a study of shared clonotypes between healthy human individuals. Assay used: immunoSEQ multiplex PCR; TCRdb lists only in-frame clones, some missing. The data contain about 1 million clones, approximately 80% of them singletons. Sequenced: memory CD4+ T cells from PBMCs. The subset here: CD45RA-negative fraction. Receptors originate from a man younger than 35 in good health. Some clones in this sample may be carry-over from other donors' samples.

The chain carries TRBV4-3 and TRBJ2-5; D unresolved. V lost 4 bases and J lost 3, with 12 bases in between. This CDR3 has 14 residues. CDR1 is LGHNA and CDR2 is YSLEER in the germline V gene. The CDR3 bases are TGCGCCAGCAGCCGATGGGCGGAGAAAGAGACCCAGTACTTC. Protein product: CASSRWAEKETQYF.

This clone has a handful of counts. One base away lies a much larger clone, so this may be a sequencing read error. The rearrangement joins TRBV30 to TRBJ1-1; D not resolved. The CDR3 contains 13 residues. Trimming removed 0 bases at V and 1 base at J, with 6 bases between. Looked up from germline, CDR1 is GTSNPN and CDR2 is SVGIG (reference sequence). The CDR3: CAWSVQRNTEAFF. The CDR3 DNA reads TGTGCCTGGAGTGTACAGAGGAACACTGAAGCTTTCTTT.

For the CDR3, the DNA is TGCGCCAGCAGCCACCCGAGTAGCTACGAGCAGTACTTC. Its translation is CASSHPSSYEQYF. V and J are TRBV4-1 and TRBJ2-7, with D unresolved. The CDR3 is made up of 13 amino acids. Trimming left V 3 bases short and J 3 bases short, with 9 bases between. The V gene's germline CDR1 is MGHRA and CDR2 YSYEKL.